This T cell receptor (beta chain) was identified in a study of CD8 T cells in ankylosing spondylitis. Germline lookup yields CDR1 SGHTA and CDR2 FQGTGA. V was pared by 4 bases and J by 5 bases, with 11 bases between. CDR3 size: 13 residues. TCRdb analysed the 5' RACE reads with MiXCR anew, one entry per CDR3 protein. This table has approximately 150,000 distinct CDR3 sequences, under 35% appearing once. Study-wide results and limits: There were earlier reports of some motif variants in reactive arthritis synovial fluid and blood. Characteristic, it appeared, of ankylosing spondylitis blood was a TCR beta motif of eight highly homologous variants.

This clonotype showed up many times. The target antigen is unknown. This TCR came from a male donor with ankylosing spondylitis. Sequencing was carried out using synovial fluid, either unsorted or a sorted T cell fraction (not recorded which). The V and J genes are TRBV7-3 and TRBJ1-1; maybe TRBD1 (6 bases). CDR3 bases: TGTGCCAGCAGCTCACAGGGTCTTACTGAAGCTTTCTTT. Translated, it gives CASSSQGLTEAFF.